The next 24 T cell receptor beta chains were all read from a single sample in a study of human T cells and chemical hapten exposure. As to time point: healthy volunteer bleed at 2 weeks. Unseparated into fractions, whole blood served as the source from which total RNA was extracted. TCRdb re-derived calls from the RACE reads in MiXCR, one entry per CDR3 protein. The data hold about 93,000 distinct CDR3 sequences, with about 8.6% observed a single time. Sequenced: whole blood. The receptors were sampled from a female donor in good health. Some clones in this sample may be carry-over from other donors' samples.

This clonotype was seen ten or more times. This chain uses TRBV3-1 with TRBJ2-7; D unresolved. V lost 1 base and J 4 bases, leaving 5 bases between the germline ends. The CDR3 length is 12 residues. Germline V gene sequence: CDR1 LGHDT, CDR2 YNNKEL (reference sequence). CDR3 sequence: CASSQVGYEQYF. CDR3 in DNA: TGTGCCAGCAGCCAAGTGGGGTACGAGCAGTACTTC.

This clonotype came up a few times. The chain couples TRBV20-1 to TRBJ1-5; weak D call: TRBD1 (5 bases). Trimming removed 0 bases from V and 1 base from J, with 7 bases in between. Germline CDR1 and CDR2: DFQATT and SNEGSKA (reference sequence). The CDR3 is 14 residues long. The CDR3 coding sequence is TGCAGTGCTAGAGACCGGGACAGCAATCAGCCCCAGCATTTT. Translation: CSARDRDSNQPQHF.

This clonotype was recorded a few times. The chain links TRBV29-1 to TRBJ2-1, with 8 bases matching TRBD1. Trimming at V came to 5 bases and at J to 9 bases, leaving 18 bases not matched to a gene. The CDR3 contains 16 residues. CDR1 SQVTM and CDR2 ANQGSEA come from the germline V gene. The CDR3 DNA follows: TGCAGCGTTACCACCCTGACAGGGGCCCTAAATAGTGAGCAGTTCTTC. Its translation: CSVTTLTGALNSEQFF.

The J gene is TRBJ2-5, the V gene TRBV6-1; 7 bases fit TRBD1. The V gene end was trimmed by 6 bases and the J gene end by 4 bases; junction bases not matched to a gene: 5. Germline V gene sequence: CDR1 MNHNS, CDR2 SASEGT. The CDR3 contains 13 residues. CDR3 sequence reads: CASREGAGETQYF. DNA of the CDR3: TGTGCCAGCAGAGAGGGGGCGGGAGAGACCCAGTACTTC.

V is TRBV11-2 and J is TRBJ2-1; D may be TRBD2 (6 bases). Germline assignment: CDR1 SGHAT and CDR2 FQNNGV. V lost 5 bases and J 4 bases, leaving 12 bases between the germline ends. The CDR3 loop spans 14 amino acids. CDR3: CASSPWGTYNEQFF. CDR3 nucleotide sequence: TGTGCCAGCAGCCCATGGGGGACTTACAATGAGCAGTTCTTC. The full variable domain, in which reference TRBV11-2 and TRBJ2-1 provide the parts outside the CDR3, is EAGVAQSPRYKIIEKRQSVAFWCNPISGHATLYWYQQILGQGPKLLIQFQNNGVVDDSQLPKDRFSAERLKGVDSTLKIQPAKLEDSAVYLCASSPWGTYNEQFFGPGTRLTVL.

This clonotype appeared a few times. In DNA, the CDR3 is TGTGCCAGCAGTTACTCGGAAGGACTTGAGCAGTTCTTC. This translates into CASSYSEGLEQFF. V gene TRBV6-6 combines with J gene TRBJ2-1; the D gene is possibly TRBD2 (5 bases). Germline-derived CDR1 and CDR2 are MNHNY and SVGAGI (reference sequence). This CDR3 region has 13 residues. V shed 0 bases and J shed 9 bases, with 9 bases lying between them.

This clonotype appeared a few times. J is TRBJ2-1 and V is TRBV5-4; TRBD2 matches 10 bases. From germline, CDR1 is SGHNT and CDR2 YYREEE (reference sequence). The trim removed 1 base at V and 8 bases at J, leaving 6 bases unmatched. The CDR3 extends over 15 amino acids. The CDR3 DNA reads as TGTGCCAGCAGCTTGAGAGCTAGCGGGAGCGATGAGCAGTTCTTC. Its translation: CASSLRASGSDEQFF.

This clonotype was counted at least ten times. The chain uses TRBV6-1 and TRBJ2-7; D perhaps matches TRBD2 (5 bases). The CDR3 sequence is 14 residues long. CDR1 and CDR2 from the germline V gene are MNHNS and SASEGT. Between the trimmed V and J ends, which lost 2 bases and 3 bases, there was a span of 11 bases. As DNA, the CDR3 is TGTGCCAGCAGTGAATGGGCTGAGGGCTACGAGCAGTACTTC. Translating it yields CASSEWAEGYEQYF.

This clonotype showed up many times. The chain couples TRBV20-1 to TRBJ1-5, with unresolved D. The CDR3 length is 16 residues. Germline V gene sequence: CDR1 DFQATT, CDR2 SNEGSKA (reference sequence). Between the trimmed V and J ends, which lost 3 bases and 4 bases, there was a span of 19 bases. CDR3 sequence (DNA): TGCAGTGCTAGCACGGCTTCCTCTAAACGAAATCAGCCCCAGCATTTT. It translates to CSASTASSKRNQPQHF.

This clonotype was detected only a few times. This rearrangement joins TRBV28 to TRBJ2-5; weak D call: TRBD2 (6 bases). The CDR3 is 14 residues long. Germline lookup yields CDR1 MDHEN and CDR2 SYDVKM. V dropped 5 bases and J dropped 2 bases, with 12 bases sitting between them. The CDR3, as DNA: TGTGCCAGCAGTCCGGTGGGACTTCAAGAGACCCAGTACTTC. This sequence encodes CASSPVGLQETQYF.

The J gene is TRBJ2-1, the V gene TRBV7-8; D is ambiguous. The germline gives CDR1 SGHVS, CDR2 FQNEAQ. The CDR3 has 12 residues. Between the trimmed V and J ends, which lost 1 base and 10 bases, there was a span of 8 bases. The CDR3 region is CASSLDYWEQFF. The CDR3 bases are TGTGCCAGCAGCTTAGACTATTGGGAGCAGTTCTTC.

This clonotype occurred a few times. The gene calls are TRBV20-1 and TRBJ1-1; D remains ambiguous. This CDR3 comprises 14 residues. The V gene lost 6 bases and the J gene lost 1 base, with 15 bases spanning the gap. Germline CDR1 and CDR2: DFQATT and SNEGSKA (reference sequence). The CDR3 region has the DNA TGCAGTGCCCTAGGGCCCCTCTCGAACACTGAAGCTTTCTTT. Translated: CSALGPLSNTEAFF.

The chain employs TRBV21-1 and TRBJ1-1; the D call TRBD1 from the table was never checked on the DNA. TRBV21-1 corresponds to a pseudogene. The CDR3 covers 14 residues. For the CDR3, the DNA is TGTGCCAGCAGCTCTTACAGGGGGCAGGCTGAAGCTTTCTTT. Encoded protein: CASSSYRGQAEAFF.

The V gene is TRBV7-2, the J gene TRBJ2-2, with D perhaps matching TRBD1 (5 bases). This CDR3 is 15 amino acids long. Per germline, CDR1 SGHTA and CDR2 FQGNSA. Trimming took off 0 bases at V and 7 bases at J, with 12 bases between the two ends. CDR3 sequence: CASSLAMGHGGELFF. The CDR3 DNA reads TGTGCCAGCAGCTTAGCTATGGGGCACGGCGGGGAGCTGTTTTTT.

CDR3 DNA sequence: TGTGCCAGCAGCTATACTAGCGGGATGGGGGACAATGAGCAGTTCTTC. It translates to CASSYTSGMGDNEQFF. The V call is TRBV11-2, the J call TRBJ2-1, with 10 bases that match TRBD2. CDR3 length equals 16 residues. Trimming took 4 bases from V and 5 from J; bases not matched to a gene: 8. Germline lookup yields CDR1 SGHAT and CDR2 FQNNGV. The full variable domain, completed using reference TRBV11-2 and TRBJ2-1, is EAGVAQSPRYKIIEKRQSVAFWCNPISGHATLYWYQQILGQGPKLLIQFQNNGVVDDSQLPKDRFSAERLKGVDSTLKIQPAKLEDSAVYLCASSYTSGMGDNEQFFGPGTRLTVL.

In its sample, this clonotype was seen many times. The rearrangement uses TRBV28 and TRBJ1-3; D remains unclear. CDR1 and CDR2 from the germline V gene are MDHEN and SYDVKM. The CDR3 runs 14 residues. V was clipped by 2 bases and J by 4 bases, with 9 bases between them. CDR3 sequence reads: CASSLGGIGNTIYF. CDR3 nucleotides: TGTGCCAGCAGTTTAGGAGGCATAGGAAACACCATATATTTT.

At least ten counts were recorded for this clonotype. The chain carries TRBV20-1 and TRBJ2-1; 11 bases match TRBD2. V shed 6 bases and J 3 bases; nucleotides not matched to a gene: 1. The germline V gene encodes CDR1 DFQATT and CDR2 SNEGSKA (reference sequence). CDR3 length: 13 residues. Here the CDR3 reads CSAGLAGYNEQFF. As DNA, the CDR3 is TGCAGTGCCGGACTAGCGGGCTACAATGAGCAGTTCTTC.

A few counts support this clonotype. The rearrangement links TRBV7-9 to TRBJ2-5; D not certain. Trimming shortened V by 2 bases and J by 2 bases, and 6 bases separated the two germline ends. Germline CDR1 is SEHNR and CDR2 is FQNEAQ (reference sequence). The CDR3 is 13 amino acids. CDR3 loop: CASSLRNQETQYF. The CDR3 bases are TGTGCCAGCAGCTTACGGAATCAAGAGACCCAGTACTTC.

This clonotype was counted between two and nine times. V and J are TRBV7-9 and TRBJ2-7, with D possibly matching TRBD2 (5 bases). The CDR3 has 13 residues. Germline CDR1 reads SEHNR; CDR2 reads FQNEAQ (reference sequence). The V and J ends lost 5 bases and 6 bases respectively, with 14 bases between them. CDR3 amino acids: CASSPDLAFEQYF. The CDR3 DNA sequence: TGTGCCAGCAGCCCGGATCTAGCTTTCGAGCAGTACTTC.

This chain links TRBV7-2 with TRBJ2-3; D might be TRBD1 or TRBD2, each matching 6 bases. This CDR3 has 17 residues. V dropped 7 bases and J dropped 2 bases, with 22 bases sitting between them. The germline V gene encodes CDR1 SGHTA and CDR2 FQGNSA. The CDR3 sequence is CASTSRGAWEDTDTQYF. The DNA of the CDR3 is TGTGCCAGCACCTCTAGGGGGGCGTGGGAAGACACAGATACGCAGTATTTT.

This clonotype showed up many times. CDR3 protein: CSASRGGRAGTDTQYF. As DNA, the CDR3 is TGCAGTGCTAGTCGAGGCGGGAGGGCCGGCACAGATACGCAGTATTTT. The chain employs TRBV20-1 and TRBJ2-3; the match to TRBD2 covers 9 bases. Germline V gene lookup returns CDR1 DFQATT and CDR2 SNEGSKA (reference sequence). This CDR3 has 16 residues. With 3 bases clipped from V and 1 base from J, the junction kept 8 bases outside the gene matches.

The CDR3 DNA sequence: TGCAGTGCTCTCCGTCCGGGAGGCCGAAACGAGCAGTACTTC. This gives the protein CSALRPGGRNEQYF. The chain links TRBV20-1 to TRBJ2-7, with TRBD2 matching over 7 bases. The ends lost 5 bases at V and 5 bases at J; junction bases unmatched: 12. This CDR3 is built from 14 residues. Per germline, CDR1 DFQATT and CDR2 SNEGSKA (reference sequence).

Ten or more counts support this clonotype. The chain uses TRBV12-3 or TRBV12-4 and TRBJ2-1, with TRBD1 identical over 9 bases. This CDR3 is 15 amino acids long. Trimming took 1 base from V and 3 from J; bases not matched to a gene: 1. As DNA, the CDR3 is TGTGCCAGCAGTTTAGTGACAGGGGGCTACAATGAGCAGTTCTTC. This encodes CASSLVTGGYNEQFF.

CDR3 DNA: TGCATTGCCCTAGGGACAGGGGGTGGAAGCTCCTACGAGCAGTACTTC. Protein: CIALGTGGGSSYEQYF. J is TRBJ2-7 and V is TRBV20-1; 11 nucleotides line up with TRBD1. There are 16 residues in the CDR3. Germline CDR1 DFQATT, CDR2 SNEGSKA (reference sequence).